This T cell receptor beta chain was recovered during a study of beta chain features in type 1 diabetes. About this clone itself: One end of the junction fails to match germline, which may point to a read error.

The CDR3 extends over 15 amino acids. Germline V gene lookup returns CDR1 SGHRS and CDR2 YFSETQ. Expressed TCRB transcripts were sequenced because the isolated RNA had all been reverse transcribed beforehand. Several million reads were obtained on average from naive, central memory and regulatory T cell samples. Sequencing was performed with immunoSEQ multiplex PCR; in TCRdb, only in-frame clones are kept and a portion is missing. The data hold 310,000 or so clones, with approximately 9.9% observed a single time. The chain carries TRBV5-1 and TRBJ2-7, with TRBD2 as a possible D gene (6 bases). This TCR derives from a woman aged 25 to 39 in good health. The sequenced material came from naive CD4+ T cells from blood. Here the CDR3 DNA reads TGCGCCAGCAGTTTGGGGAGGACTCAAACCTACGAGCAGTACTTC. Its protein is CASSLGRTQTYEQYF.